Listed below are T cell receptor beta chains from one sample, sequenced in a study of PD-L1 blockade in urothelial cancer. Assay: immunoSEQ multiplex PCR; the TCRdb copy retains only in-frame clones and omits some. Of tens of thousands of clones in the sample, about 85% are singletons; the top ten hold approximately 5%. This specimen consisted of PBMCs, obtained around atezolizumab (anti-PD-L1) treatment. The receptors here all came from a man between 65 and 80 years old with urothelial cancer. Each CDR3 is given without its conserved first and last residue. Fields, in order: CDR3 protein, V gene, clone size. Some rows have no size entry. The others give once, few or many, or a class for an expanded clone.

CDR3: ASRLEGGHDEQF
V: TRBV5-1
size: -

CDR3: ASSPSPGQGYEQY
V: TRBV6-5
size: -

CDR3: ASSLALPTGRETQY
V: TRBV7-2
size: once

CDR3: ASSFDTGTGD
V: TRBV28
size: once

CDR3: ASSKETPLAVNEQF
V: TRBV11-3
size: -

CDR3: ASSINRDPKYGYT
V: TRBV19
size: -

CDR3: ASSLGSGRFSDEQF
V: TRBV5-1
size: -

CDR3: ASRARGVGNQPQH
V: TRBV2
size: -

CDR3: ASRGGRSDTQY
V: TRBV2
size: -

CDR3: ASSLEFTGSGYT
V: TRBV5-5
size: -

CDR3: ASTLDRGTNEKLF
V: TRBV6-1
size: -

CDR3: ASSRGQGATKDTEAF
V: TRBV5-8
size: -

CDR3: ASGGYEQY
V: TRBV6-1
size: -

CDR3: SVLWGPYEQY
V: TRBV29-1
size: -

CDR3: ASSFPGADTQY
V: TRBV28
size: once

CDR3: ASSQDWAGWSYEQY
V: TRBV14
size: -

CDR3: ASCSGGGDTQY
V: TRBV5-1
size: -

CDR3: ASSLGQGPYNEQF
V: TRBV27
size: -

CDR3: ASSPRGGSTDTQY
V: TRBV18
size: -

CDR3: SVEDLAANYGYT
V: TRBV29-1
size: once

CDR3: ASSQAQFGGAGNTGELF
V: TRBV4-1
size: -

CDR3: ASVAGGPGETQY
V: TRBV2
size: few

CDR3: ASSRSTGGGGYT
V: TRBV5-4
size: -

CDR3: ASPPRQGPTDTQY
V: TRBV28
size: -

CDR3: AWSADGGGDQPQH
V: TRBV30
size: few

CDR3: ASSLGTSGSAADTQY
V: TRBV5-1
size: -

CDR3: ASTPRGRIDIQY
V: TRBV2
size: -

CDR3: ATSDRSTGELF
V: TRBV28
size: -

CDR3: ASSAEGGRTGELF
V: TRBV7-3
size: -

CDR3: ASSQVSWETQY
V: TRBV7-9
size: -

CDR3: ASSESGSGRIGELF
V: TRBV10-1
size: -